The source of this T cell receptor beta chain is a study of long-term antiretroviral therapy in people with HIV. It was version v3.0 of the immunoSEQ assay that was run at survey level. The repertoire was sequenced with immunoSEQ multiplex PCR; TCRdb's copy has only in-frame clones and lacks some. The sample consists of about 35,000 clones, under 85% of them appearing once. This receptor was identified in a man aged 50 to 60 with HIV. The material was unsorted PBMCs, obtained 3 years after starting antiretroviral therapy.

Here the CDR3 DNA reads TGTGCCAGCAGTGGTACGGGGGCGTCTAATGAAAAACTGTTTTTT. It codes for CASSGTGASNEKLFF. V usage is TRBV25-1 and J usage is TRBJ1-4, with D perhaps matching TRBD1 (6 bases). Germline CDR1 MGHDK, CDR2 SYGVNS. CDR3 length: 15 residues. Trimming removed 4 bases from V and 3 bases from J, with 12 bases in between.